This T cell receptor beta chain was sequenced during a study of Graves' ophthalmopathy and Graves' hyperthyroidism. The CDR3 length is 10 residues. The ends were cut back, 4 bases at V and 6 bases at J, with 7 bases in the middle. Germline loops: CDR1 SQVTM, CDR2 ANQGSEA. Investigators amplified TCR beta CDR3 regions from RNA transcripts. The library came from an HTBI-primed first-round RT-PCR and a second-round multiplex PCR. TCRdb reprocessed the multiplex PCR reads via MiXCR and lists one record per CDR3 protein. The sample includes hundreds of thousands of distinct CDR3 sequences, about 40% seen only once; the top ten take 2.5% to 3.5%.

The source of this sequence is an adult man with Graves' ophthalmopathy. The specimen sequenced was peripheral blood. The chain joins TRBV29-1 to TRBJ2-7; D is unresolved. The CDR3, as DNA: TGCAGCGTTGCCACGTTCGAGCAGTACTTC. Translating it yields CSVATFEQYF.